The next 3 T cell receptor beta chains were all read from a single sample in a study of T cells in localized non-small cell lung cancer. The repertoire was sequenced with immunoSEQ multiplex PCR; TCRdb's copy has only in-frame clones and lacks some. In the table there are 20,000 to 25,000 clones, approximately 88% of which are singletons. Sequenced here: peripheral blood, sampled before any cancer treatment. The source is an older male donor with stage I lung adenocarcinoma.

V usage is TRBV7-2 and J usage is TRBJ1-3; the D is unclear. Trimming cost V 3 bases and J 0 bases, with 9 bases left between them. Germline V gene lookup returns CDR1 SGHTA and CDR2 FQGNSA. This CDR3 spans 15 amino acids. The CDR3, as DNA: TGTGCCAGCAGCTTGGACGCTGGCTCTGGAAACACCATATATTTT. Its protein product is CASSLDAGSGNTIYF.

The rearrangement uses TRBV9 and TRBJ2-7; 8 bases line up with TRBD2. V gave up 4 bases and J gave up 5 bases; unmatched junction bases: 8. Germline assignment: CDR1 SGDLS and CDR2 YYNGEE. The CDR3 loop spans 14 amino acids. The CDR3 loop reads CASSSGGGFHEQYF. The CDR3, as DNA: TGTGCCAGCAGCTCCGGGGGGGGGTTCCACGAGCAGTACTTC.

This clone occurred once. Written as DNA, the CDR3 is TGTGCCAGCAGCCGGCCGAACACCGGGGAGCTGTTTTTT. Its protein product is CASSRPNTGELFF. The chain employs TRBV9 and TRBJ2-2; D call uncertain. The CDR3 is 13 amino acids. V lost 4 bases to trimming and J lost 0 bases, with 4 bases between them. Per germline, CDR1 SGDLS and CDR2 YYNGEE.